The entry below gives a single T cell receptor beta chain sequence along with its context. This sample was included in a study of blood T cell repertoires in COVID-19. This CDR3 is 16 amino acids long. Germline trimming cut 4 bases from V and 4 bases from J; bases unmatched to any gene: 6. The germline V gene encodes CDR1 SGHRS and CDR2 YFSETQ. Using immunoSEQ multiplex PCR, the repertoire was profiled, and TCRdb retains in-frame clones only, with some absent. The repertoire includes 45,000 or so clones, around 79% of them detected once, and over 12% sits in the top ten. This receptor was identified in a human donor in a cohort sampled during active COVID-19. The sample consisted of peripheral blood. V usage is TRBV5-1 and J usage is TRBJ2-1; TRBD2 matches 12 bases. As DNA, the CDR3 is TGCGCCAGCAGCCGAAACCTAGCGGGAGGGTACAATGAGCAGTTCTTC. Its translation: CASSRNLAGGYNEQFF.